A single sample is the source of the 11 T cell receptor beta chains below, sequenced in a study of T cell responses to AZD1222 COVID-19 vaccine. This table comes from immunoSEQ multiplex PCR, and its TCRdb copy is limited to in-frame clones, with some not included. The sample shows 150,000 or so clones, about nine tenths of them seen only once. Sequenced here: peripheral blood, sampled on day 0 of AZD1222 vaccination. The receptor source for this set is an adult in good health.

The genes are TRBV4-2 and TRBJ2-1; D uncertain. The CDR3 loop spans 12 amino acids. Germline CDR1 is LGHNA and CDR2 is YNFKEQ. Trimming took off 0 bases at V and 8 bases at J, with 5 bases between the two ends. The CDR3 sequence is CASSQERYEQFF. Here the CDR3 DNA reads TGTGCCAGCAGCCAAGAAAGGTATGAGCAGTTCTTC.

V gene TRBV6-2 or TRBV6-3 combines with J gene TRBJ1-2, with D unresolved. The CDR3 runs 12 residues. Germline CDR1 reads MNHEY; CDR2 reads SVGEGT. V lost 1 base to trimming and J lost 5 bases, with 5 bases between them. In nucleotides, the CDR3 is TGTGCCAGCAGTTACTTATCATATGGCTACACCTTC. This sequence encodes CASSYLSYGYTF.

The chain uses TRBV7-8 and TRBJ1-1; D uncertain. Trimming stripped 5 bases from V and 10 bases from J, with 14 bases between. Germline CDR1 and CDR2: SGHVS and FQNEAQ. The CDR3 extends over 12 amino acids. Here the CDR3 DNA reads TGTGCCAGCAGCCTCGTAGCCCAGGCAGCTTTCTTT. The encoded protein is CASSLVAQAAFF.

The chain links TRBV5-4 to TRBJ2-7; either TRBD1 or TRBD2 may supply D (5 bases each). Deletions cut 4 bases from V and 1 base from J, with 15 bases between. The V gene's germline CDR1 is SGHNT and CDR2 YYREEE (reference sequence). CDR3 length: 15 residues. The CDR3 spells CASSPRWGSSYEQYF. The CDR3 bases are TGTGCCAGCAGCCCGCGTTGGGGGAGTTCCTACGAGCAGTACTTC.

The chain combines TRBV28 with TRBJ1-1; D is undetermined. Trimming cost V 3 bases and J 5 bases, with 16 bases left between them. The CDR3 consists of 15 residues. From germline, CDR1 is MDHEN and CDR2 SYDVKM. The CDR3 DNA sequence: TGTGCCAGCAGTTTCGGCGAATCGGGAAGGACTGAAGCTTTCTTT. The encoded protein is CASSFGESGRTEAFF.

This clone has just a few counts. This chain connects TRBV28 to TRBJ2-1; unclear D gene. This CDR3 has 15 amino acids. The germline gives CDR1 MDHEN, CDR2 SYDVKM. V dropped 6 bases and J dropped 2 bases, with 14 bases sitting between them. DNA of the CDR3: TGTGCCAGCAGAGCTATGGGATCCACCTACAATGAGCAGTTCTTC. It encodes CASRAMGSTYNEQFF.

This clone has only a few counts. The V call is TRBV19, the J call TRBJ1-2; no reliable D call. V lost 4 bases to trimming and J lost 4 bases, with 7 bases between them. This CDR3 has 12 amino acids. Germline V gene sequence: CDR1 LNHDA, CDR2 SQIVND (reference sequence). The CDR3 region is CASSNTGYGYTF. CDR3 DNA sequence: TGTGCCAGTAGTAATACGGGCTATGGCTACACCTTC.

The CDR3 protein is CASGPGGGNQPQHF. The CDR3 region has the DNA TGTGCCAGCGGACCGGGAGGGGGCAATCAGCCCCAGCATTTT. This rearrangement joins TRBV9 to TRBJ1-5; TRBD1 is a possible D gene (5 bases). The germline gives CDR1 SGDLS, CDR2 YYNGEE. V was trimmed by 7 bases and J by 2 bases, leaving 13 bases between them. The CDR3 is 14 residues long.

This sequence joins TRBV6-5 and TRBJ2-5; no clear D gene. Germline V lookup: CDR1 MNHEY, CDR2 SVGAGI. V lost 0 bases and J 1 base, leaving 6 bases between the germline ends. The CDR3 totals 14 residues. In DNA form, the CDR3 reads TGTGCCAGCAGTTACTCGATAGTCCAAGAGACCCAGTACTTC. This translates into CASSYSIVQETQYF.

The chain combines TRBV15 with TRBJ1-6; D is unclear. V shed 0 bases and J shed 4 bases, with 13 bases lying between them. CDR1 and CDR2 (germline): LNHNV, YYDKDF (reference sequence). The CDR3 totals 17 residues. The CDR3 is CATSRDIGPIYNSPLHF. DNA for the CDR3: TGTGCCACCAGCAGAGATATTGGGCCGATATATAATTCACCCCTCCACTTT.

The CDR3 protein is CASSPGGFGGGYTF. The DNA for the CDR3 is TGTGCCAGCAGCCCCGGGGGTTTCGGGGGTGGCTACACCTTC. The V gene is TRBV28, the J gene TRBJ1-2; possible D gene TRBD1, 5 bases. The germline CDR1 and CDR2 sequences are MDHEN and SYDVKM. The CDR3 is 14 residues long. Trimming pared 6 bases from V and 7 bases from J, leaving 18 bases between.